A single sample is the source of the 9 T cell receptor beta chains below, sequenced in a study of T cells in Graves' hyperthyroidism and ophthalmopathy (dated by TCRdb to 2018 to 2020). The library relied on multiplex PCR. TCRdb shows the sequencer as Illumina HiSeq 2000. The TCR beta CDR3 regions were amplified from the RNA transcripts. The first round of RT-PCR for the TCR CDR3 was performed with the HTBI primer set and the Qiagen OneStep RT-PCR kit. TCRdb reanalyzed the raw reads on its own, using fastp at Q25 for trimming and MiXCR for clone calling, and kept in-frame beta chains. Duplicate CDR3 protein sequences are folded into a single record with the most common DNA and genes. The sample yields hundreds of thousands of distinct CDR3 sequences; 12% to 15% were counted once. The biggest ten clones account for 9.5% to 13% of the sample. Sequenced material: blood. The receptors were gathered from a woman aged 18-29 years with Graves' hyperthyroidism.

The J gene is TRBJ1-2, the V gene TRBV29-1; 8 nucleotides match TRBD1. The germline CDR1 and CDR2 sequences are SQVTM and ANQGSEA. The CDR3 consists of 13 residues. Losses at the gene ends were 4 bases for V and 4 bases for J; bases not matched to a gene: 5. DNA of the CDR3: TGCAGCGTTGCCCGGACAGGGAGCTATGGCTACACCTTC. Amino acids: CSVARTGSYGYTF.

The V call is TRBV7-8, the J call TRBJ2-3; 12 bases are a match to TRBD2. The V gene's germline CDR1 is SGHVS and CDR2 FQNEAQ. The length of the CDR3 is 18 residues. V was pared by 1 base and J by 4 bases, with 9 bases of the junction left unmatched. CDR3 protein: CASSLGLAGVFEADTQYF. CDR3 nucleotides: TGTGCCAGCAGCTTAGGACTAGCGGGAGTCTTTGAGGCAGATACGCAGTATTTT.

The V gene is TRBV24-1, the J gene TRBJ1-3; the D is unclear. The CDR3 has 11 residues. Germline V CDR1 and CDR2: KGHDR, SFDVKD. V was clipped by 10 bases and J by 3 bases, with 6 bases between them. This chain's CDR3 is CATSLGNTIYF. The CDR3 DNA reads as TGTGCCACTTCCCTTGGAAACACCATATATTTT.

The chain combines TRBV7-9 with TRBJ1-4; D perhaps matches TRBD1 (6 bases). CDR3 length equals 16 residues. Germline V gene data show CDR1 as SEHNR and CDR2 as FQNEAQ (reference sequence). V was clipped by 11 bases and J by 0 bases, with 19 bases between them. The chain's CDR3 is CAAGGQADTTNEKLFF. CDR3 in DNA: TGTGCCGCGGGGGGGCAGGCGGACACAACTAATGAAAAACTGTTTTTT.

The table lists this clonotype with many counts. V is TRBV20-1 and J is TRBJ2-5; maybe TRBD2 (5 bases). CDR3 length equals 13 residues. V dropped 3 bases and J dropped 4 bases, with 12 bases sitting between them. Germline V gene data show CDR1 as DFQATT and CDR2 as SNEGSKA (reference sequence). Here the CDR3 reads CSASPQAGETQYF. CDR3 sequence (DNA): TGCAGTGCTAGTCCCCAGGCGGGAGAGACCCAGTACTTC.

This clonotype was seen repeatedly, ten times or more. CDR3 loop: CASTIQGNGYTF. The CDR3 nucleotides read TGTGCCAGCACCATACAGGGAAATGGCTACACCTTC. The chain links TRBV2 to TRBJ1-2, with TRBD1 as a possible D gene (6 bases). The CDR3 runs 12 residues. V lost 7 bases and J lost 6, with 12 bases in between. Germline CDR1 reads SNHLY; CDR2 reads FYNNEI. The full variable domain, in which reference TRBV2 and TRBJ1-2 provide the parts outside the CDR3, is EPEVTQTPSHQVTQMGQEVILRCVPISNHLYFYWYRQILGQKVEFLVSFYNNEISEKSEIFDDQFSVERPDGSNFTLKIRSTKLEDSAMYFCASTIQGNGYTFGSGTRLTVV.

Here the CDR3 reads CASSQEWEGGPFSSYNEQFF. The CDR3 nucleotides read TGCGCCAGCAGCCAAGAATGGGAGGGAGGGCCCTTTTCCTCCTACAATGAGCAGTTCTTC. The rearrangement uses TRBV4-3 and TRBJ2-1; 7 nucleotides line up with TRBD2. There are 20 residues in the CDR3. Looked up from germline, CDR1 is LGHNA and CDR2 is YSLEER. The trim removed 0 bases at V and 0 bases at J, leaving 14 bases unmatched.

This clonotype was observed at least ten times. The chain couples TRBV18 to TRBJ2-3; D call uncertain. This CDR3 has 15 amino acids. Germline V gene data show CDR1 as KGHSH and CDR2 as LQKENI. Trimming took 2 bases from V and 1 from J, leaving 10 bases between them. The CDR3: CASSPGDSGTDTQYF. DNA of the CDR3: TGTGCCAGCTCACCAGGGGATAGTGGCACAGATACGCAGTATTTT.

There are a few counts of this clonotype. Here the CDR3 reads CSVYREDSGNTIYF. CDR3 in DNA: TGCAGCGTTTACAGGGAAGACTCTGGAAACACCATATATTTT. The chain recombines TRBV29-1 with TRBJ1-3; TRBD1 is a possible D gene (6 bases). The CDR3 is made up of 14 amino acids. Germline CDR1 and CDR2: SQVTM and ANQGSEA. V was trimmed by 5 bases and J by 0 bases, leaving 11 bases between them.